One and the same sample provided the 7 T cell receptor beta chains below, sequenced in a study of CD8+ T cells in alopecia areata. RNA was extracted and reverse transcribed into cDNA as the sequencing template. The method was immunoSEQ multiplex PCR; TCRdb's version includes in-frame clones alone and lacks a portion of them. The data show about 180,000 clones, with 63% seen just once and under 2% held by the top ten. Here the sequenced sample was CD4+ T cells sorted from blood, taken at week 0. The receptors were sampled from a human donor with alopecia areata.

This sequence joins TRBV19 and TRBJ1-1, with a possible D match to TRBD1 (5 bases). Trimming left V 5 bases short and J 0 bases short, with 13 bases between. Germline CDR1 is LNHDA and CDR2 is SQIVND (reference sequence). This CDR3 region has 15 residues. This chain's CDR3 is CASSRGGGLNTEAFF. DNA for the CDR3: TGTGCCAGTAGTCGTGGGGGAGGGTTGAACACTGAAGCTTTCTTT.

The V and J genes are TRBV7-2 and TRBJ1-5; 8 bases align to TRBD1. Germline V gene lookup returns CDR1 SGHTA and CDR2 FQGNSA. After removal of 6 bases from V and 3 bases from J, the junction contained 7 bases not matched to a gene. CDR3 length: 15 amino acids. The CDR3 DNA reads TGTGCCAGCAGTTATCGGACAGGGAACAATCAGCCCCAGCATTTT. Amino acids: CASSYRTGNNQPQHF.

This clone is a singleton in its sample. The J gene is TRBJ1-2, the V gene TRBV25-1, with a possible D match to TRBD1 (5 bases). The CDR3 consists of 14 residues. CDR1 and CDR2 from the germline V gene are MGHDK and SYGVNS. The germline V and J ends were trimmed by 2 bases and 4 bases, with 11 bases remaining between them. Written as DNA, the CDR3 is TGTGCCAGCAGTGAAGACAGAACTCCCTATGGCTACACCTTC. Amino acids: CASSEDRTPYGYTF.

This clone was counted a single time. The rearrangement links TRBV30 to TRBJ1-2; D not certain. Germline assignment: CDR1 GTSNPN and CDR2 SVGIG (reference sequence). This CDR3 contains 10 residues. V lost 1 base and J lost 8, with 5 bases in between. The CDR3 DNA sequence: TGTGCCTGGAGTGGACCGGGCTACACCTTC. Translating it yields CAWSGPGYTF.

This clone was counted only a few times. V gene TRBV6-6 combines with J gene TRBJ2-7; 8 nucleotides agree with TRBD1. The ends lost 6 bases at V and 7 bases at J; junction bases unmatched: 11. This CDR3 has 14 amino acids. The germline CDR1 and CDR2 sequences are MNHNY and SVGAGI (reference sequence). CDR3 in amino acids: CASSPNRGIGEQYF. CDR3 bases: TGTGCCAGCAGCCCAAACAGGGGGATAGGAGAGCAGTACTTC.

The chain has TRBV29-1 and TRBJ2-3; D gene ambiguous. Germline V gene sequence: CDR1 SQVTM, CDR2 ANQGSEA. This CDR3 is 13 amino acids long. The V end was cut by 3 bases, the J end by 2 bases, with 9 bases between. The CDR3 sequence is CSVEAAYTDTQYF. DNA of the CDR3: TGCAGCGTTGAGGCGGCATACACAGATACGCAGTATTTT.

This chain uses TRBV15 with TRBJ1-4, with D unresolved. CDR3 length equals 13 residues. The V end lost 4 bases, the J end lost 4 bases, and 7 bases lay between the germline ends. Germline values: CDR1 LNHNV, CDR2 YYDKDF (reference sequence). CDR3 nucleotides: TGTGCCACCAGCATTCGGTATAATGAAAAACTGTTTTTT. Protein product: CATSIRYNEKLFF.